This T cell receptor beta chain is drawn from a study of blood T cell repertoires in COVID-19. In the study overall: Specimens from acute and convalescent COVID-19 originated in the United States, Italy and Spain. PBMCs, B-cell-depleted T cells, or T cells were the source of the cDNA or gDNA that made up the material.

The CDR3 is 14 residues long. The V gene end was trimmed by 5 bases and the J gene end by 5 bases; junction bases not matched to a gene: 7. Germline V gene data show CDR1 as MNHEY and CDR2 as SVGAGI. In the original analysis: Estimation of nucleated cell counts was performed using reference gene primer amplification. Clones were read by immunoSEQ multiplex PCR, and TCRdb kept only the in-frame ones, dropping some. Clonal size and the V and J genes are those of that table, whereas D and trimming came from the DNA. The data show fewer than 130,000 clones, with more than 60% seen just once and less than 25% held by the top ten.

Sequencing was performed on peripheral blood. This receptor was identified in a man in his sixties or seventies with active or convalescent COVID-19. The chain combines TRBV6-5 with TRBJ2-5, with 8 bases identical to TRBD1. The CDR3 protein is CASSLFRGRETQYF. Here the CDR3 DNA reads TGTGCCAGCAGTCTCTTCAGGGGGCGCGAGACCCAGTACTTC.